This TCR beta chain was sequenced in a study of T cell responses to AZD1222 COVID-19 vaccine. For the study at large: Investigators merged groups given second doses at roughly 4 or roughly 12 weeks. The study, taken as a whole, reports: Spike-specific TCR breadth and depth both grew after two AZD1222 doses. At study baseline, merely five or six AZD1222 recipients were seropositive.

Assay: immunoSEQ multiplex PCR; the TCRdb copy retains only in-frame clones and omits some. Of 150,000 or so clones in the sample, roughly 90% were seen once. The germline V gene has CDR1 MDHEN and CDR2 SYDVKM. CDR3 length: 16 residues. The V gene end was trimmed by 11 bases and the J gene end by 8 bases; junction bases not matched to a gene: 20. Turning to this clone: The target antigen is unknown.

The TCR sequence derives from an adult in good health. The J gene is TRBJ1-4, the V gene TRBV28; 7 bases are shared with TRBD1. The sequenced sample was peripheral blood, obtained on day 0 of AZD1222 vaccination. This chain's CDR3 is CAASGGPPGEEEKLFF. CDR3 nucleotides: TGTGCCGCGTCAGGGGGGCCCCCAGGGGAGGAAGAAAAACTGTTTTTT.